The entry below gives a single TCR beta chain sequence along with its context. The data derive from a study of blood T cell repertoires in COVID-19. About the study: PBMCs, B-cell-depleted T cells, or T cells were the source of the cDNA or gDNA that made up the material.

Profiled with immunoSEQ multiplex PCR; TCRdb holds only in-frame clones, not every one. The repertoire holds some 300,000 clones, with about 90% as singletons. This sequence was found in a woman between 45 and 60 years old with COVID-19, enrolled during active disease. Sequencing input: peripheral blood.

CDR3 coding DNA: TGTGCCAGTAAGGGGAAAAGCACCGGGGAGCTGTTTTTT. It is translated as CASKGKSTGELFF. The rearrangement joins TRBV19 to TRBJ2-2; the D gene is possibly TRBD1 (5 bases). Germline CDR1 LNHDA, CDR2 SQIVND (reference sequence). V was cut by 7 bases and J by 4 bases, with 10 bases left in between. The CDR3 is made up of 13 amino acids.